This T cell receptor (beta chain) comes out of a study of blood T cell repertoires in COVID-19. For the study at large: Whether acute or convalescent, the COVID-19 samples came from the United States, Italy and Spain. The analysed material was cDNA or gDNA that came from T cells, B-cell-depleted T cells, or PBMCs.

CDR1 is LGHDT, CDR2 YNNKEL, per germline (reference sequence). The CDR3 sequence is 15 residues long. Trimming left V 4 bases short and J 7 bases short, with 17 bases between. Here immunoSEQ multiplex PCR was the method, and the copy in TCRdb shows in-frame clones only, minus some. This table holds 350,000 or so clones, more than 70% found once. The J gene is TRBJ2-1, the V gene TRBV3-1 (or the pseudogene TRBV3-2); TRBD2 might be the D (5 bases). The TCR originated in a man between 25 and 39 years old with active or convalescent COVID-19. Input material: peripheral blood. The CDR3 spells CASSPPGRTSNEQFF. The CDR3 DNA is TGTGCCAGCAGCCCGCCCGGCCGAACTAGTAATGAGCAGTTCTTC.